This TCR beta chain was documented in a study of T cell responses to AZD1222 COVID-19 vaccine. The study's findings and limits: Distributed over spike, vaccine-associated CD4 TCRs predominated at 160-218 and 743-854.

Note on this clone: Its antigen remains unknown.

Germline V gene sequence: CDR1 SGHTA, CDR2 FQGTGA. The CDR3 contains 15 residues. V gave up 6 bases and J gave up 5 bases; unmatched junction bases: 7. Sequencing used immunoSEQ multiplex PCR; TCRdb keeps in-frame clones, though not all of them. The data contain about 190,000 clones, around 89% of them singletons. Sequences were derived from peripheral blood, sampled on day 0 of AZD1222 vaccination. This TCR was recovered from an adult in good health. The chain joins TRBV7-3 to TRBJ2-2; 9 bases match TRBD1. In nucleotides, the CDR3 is TGTGCCAGCAGAGCCGGGACAGGGATAACCGGGGAGCTGTTTTTT. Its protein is CASRAGTGITGELFF.